A single sample is the source of the 10 T cell receptor beta chains below, sequenced in a study of a mutant IDH1 vaccine in newly diagnosed glioma. Time point described: baseline, week 1 (first vaccination visit). Treatment specified: pre-vaccination baseline after standard-of-care therapy. Data came from immunoSEQ multiplex PCR; TCRdb stores just in-frame clones and leaves some out. The top ten hold 6% to 8% of the sample, which has over 75,000 clones, around 80% seen once. The sample was PBMCs, taken from a glioma patient treated with radiotherapy, temozolomide or both. The receptors derive from a middle-aged man with glioma.

The chain joins TRBV6-5 to TRBJ2-7; D may be TRBD1 (5 bases). In germline, CDR1 is MNHEY, CDR2 SVGAGI. Trimming left V 6 bases short and J 0 bases short, with 15 bases between. This CDR3 region has 15 residues. This chain's CDR3 is CASSHPRQSSYEQYF. In nucleotides, the CDR3 is TGTGCCAGCAGCCACCCCCGACAGAGCTCCTACGAGCAGTACTTC.

The chain carries TRBV6-6 and TRBJ2-5; no clear D gene. The V and J ends lost 7 bases and 4 bases respectively, with 7 bases between them. Germline lookup yields CDR1 MNHNY and CDR2 SVGAGI (reference sequence). The CDR3 consists of 11 residues. The CDR3: CASTPGETQYF. CDR3 DNA sequence: TGTGCCAGCACCCCGGGAGAGACCCAGTACTTC.

V is TRBV5-5 and J is TRBJ1-6; no definite D call. The germline V gene encodes CDR1 SGHKS and CDR2 YYEKEE (reference sequence). Between the trimmed V and J ends, which lost 4 bases and 1 base, there was a span of 6 bases. This CDR3 comprises 14 residues. The CDR3 protein is CASSGPSYNSPLHF. In nucleotides, the CDR3 is TGTGCCAGCAGCGGACCTTCCTATAATTCACCCCTCCACTTT.

The rearrangement uses TRBV28 and TRBJ1-2, with no clear D. Germline V CDR1 and CDR2: MDHEN, SYDVKM. The CDR3 is 12 residues long. Deletions cut 1 base from V and 6 bases from J, with 6 bases between. CDR3 sequence (DNA): TGTGCCAGCAGTTTATTAAGGGATGGCTACACCTTC. Translated, it gives CASSLLRDGYTF.

This rearrangement joins TRBV5-4 to TRBJ2-7; TRBD1 is a possible D gene (5 bases). Trimming removed 3 bases from V and 4 bases from J, with 8 bases in between. The CDR3 contains 12 residues. Per germline, CDR1 SGHNT and CDR2 YYREEE (reference sequence). DNA of the CDR3: TGTGCCAGCAGCTCAAAGGGGTACGAGCAGTACTTC. Protein: CASSSKGYEQYF.

The V gene is TRBV2, the J gene TRBJ2-1; 12 bases are a match to TRBD2. CDR1 and CDR2 (germline): SNHLY, FYNNEI. Trimming at V came to 3 bases and at J to 0 bases, leaving 6 bases not matched to a gene. CDR3 length equals 18 residues. CDR3: CASSDGTSGSSSYNEQFF. The DNA for the CDR3 is TGTGCCAGCAGTGACGGGACTAGCGGGTCCAGCTCCTACAATGAGCAGTTCTTC.

This clone occurred a few times. The chain joins TRBV4-3 to TRBJ1-5, with D hard to call. From germline, CDR1 is LGHNA and CDR2 YSLEER. This CDR3 is built from 15 residues. The V end was cut by 0 bases, the J end by 4 bases, with 10 bases between. CDR3 loop: CASSQEPWANQPQHF. As DNA, the CDR3 is TGCGCCAGCAGCCAAGAGCCGTGGGCGAATCAGCCCCAGCATTTT.

The J gene is TRBJ1-5, the V gene TRBV5-6; no definite D call. Germline assignment: CDR1 SGHDT and CDR2 YYEEEE. This CDR3 contains 13 residues. Deletions cut 1 base from V and 3 bases from J, with 5 bases between. CDR3 bases: TGTGCCAGCAGCTTGAGGGACAATCAGCCCCAGCATTTT. This translates into CASSLRDNQPQHF.

The chain links TRBV5-1 to TRBJ2-7; D is unclear. Trimming left V 4 bases short and J 0 bases short, with 5 bases between. The length of the CDR3 is 12 residues. Germline lookup yields CDR1 SGHRS and CDR2 YFSETQ. The CDR3 region is CASSPASYEQYF. CDR3 nucleotides: TGCGCCAGCAGCCCCGCCTCCTACGAGCAGTACTTC.

The V call is TRBV29-1, the J call TRBJ1-1; D is unclear. The V end lost 8 bases, the J end lost 1 base, and 14 bases lay between the germline ends. The CDR3 has 13 residues. Germline V gives CDR1 SQVTM, CDR2 ANQGSEA. The CDR3 sequence is CSSFRAANTEAFF. CDR3 DNA sequence: TGCAGCTCCTTTCGGGCCGCGAACACTGAAGCTTTCTTT.